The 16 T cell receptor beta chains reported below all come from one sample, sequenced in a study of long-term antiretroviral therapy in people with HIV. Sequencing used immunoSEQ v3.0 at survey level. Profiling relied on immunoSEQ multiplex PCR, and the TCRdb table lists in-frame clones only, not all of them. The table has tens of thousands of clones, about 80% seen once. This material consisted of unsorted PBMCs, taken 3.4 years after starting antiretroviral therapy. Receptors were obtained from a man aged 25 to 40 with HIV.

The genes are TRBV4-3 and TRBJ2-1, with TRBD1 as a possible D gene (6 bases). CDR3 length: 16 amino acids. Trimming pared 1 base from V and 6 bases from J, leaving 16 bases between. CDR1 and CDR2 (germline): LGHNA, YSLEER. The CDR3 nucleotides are TGCGCCAGCAGCCAAGGCGCACAGGGTTACGGCAATGAGCAGTTCTTC. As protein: CASSQGAQGYGNEQFF.

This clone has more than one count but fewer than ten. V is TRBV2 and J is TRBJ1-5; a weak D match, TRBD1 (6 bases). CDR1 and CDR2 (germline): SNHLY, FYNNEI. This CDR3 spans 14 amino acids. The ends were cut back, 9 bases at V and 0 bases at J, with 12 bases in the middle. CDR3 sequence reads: CARGDKHSNQPQHF. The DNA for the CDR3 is TGTGCCAGGGGGGACAAACATAGCAATCAGCCCCAGCATTTT.

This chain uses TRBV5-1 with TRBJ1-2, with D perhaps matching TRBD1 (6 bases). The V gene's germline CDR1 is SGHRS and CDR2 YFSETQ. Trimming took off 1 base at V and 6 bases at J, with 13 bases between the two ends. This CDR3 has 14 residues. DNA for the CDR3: TGCGCCAGCAGCTTGCTGGGGGCGTACGATGGCTACACCTTC. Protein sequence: CASSLLGAYDGYTF. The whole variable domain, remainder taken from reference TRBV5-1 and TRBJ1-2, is KAGVTQTPRYLIKTRGQQVTLSCSPISGHRSVSWYQQTPGQGLQFLFEYFSETQRNKGNFPGRFSGRQFSNSRSEMNVSTLELGDSALYLCASSLLGAYDGYTFGSGTRLTVV.

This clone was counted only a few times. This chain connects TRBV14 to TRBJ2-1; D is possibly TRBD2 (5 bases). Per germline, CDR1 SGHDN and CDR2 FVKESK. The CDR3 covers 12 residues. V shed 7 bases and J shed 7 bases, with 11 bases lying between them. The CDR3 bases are TGTGCCAGCAACTATGGAGGTAATGAGCAGTTCTTC. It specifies CASNYGGNEQFF. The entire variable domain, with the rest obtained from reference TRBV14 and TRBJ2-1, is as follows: EAGVTQFPSHSVIEKGQTVTLRCDPISGHDNLYWYRRVMGKEIKFLLHFVKESKQDESGMPNNRFLAERTGGTYSTLKVQPAELEDSGVYFCASNYGGNEQFFGPGTRLTVL.

This chain's CDR3 is CASTPGQGAFSNQPQHF. The CDR3 nucleotides are TGTGCCAGTACCCCGGGACAGGGGGCCTTTAGCAATCAGCCCCAGCATTTT. The J gene is TRBJ1-5, the V gene TRBV19; TRBD1 matches at 12 bases. CDR1 LNHDA and CDR2 SQIVND come from the germline V gene (reference sequence). This CDR3 is built from 17 residues. The trim removed 7 bases at V and 0 bases at J, leaving 7 bases unmatched.

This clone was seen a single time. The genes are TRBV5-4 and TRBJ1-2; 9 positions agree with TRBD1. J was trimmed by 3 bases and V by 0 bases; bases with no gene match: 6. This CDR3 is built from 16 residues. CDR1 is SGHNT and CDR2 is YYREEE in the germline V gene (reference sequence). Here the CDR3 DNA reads TGTGCCAGCAGCTTGGGACAGGGGGGGTATTACTATGGCTACACCTTC. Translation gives CASSLGQGGYYYGYTF.

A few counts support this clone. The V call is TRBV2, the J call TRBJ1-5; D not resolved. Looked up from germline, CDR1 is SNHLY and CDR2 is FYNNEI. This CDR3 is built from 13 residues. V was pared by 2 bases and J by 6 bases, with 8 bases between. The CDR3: CASSESPGQPQHF. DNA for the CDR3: TGTGCCAGCAGTGAATCCCCCGGTCAGCCCCAGCATTTT.

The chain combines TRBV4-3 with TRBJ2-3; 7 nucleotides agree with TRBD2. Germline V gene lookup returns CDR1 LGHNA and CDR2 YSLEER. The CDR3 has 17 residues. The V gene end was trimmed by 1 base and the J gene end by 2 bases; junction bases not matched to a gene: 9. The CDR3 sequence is CASSQVAGDTNTDTQYF. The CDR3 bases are TGCGCCAGCAGCCAAGTAGCGGGTGATACCAACACAGATACGCAGTATTTT.

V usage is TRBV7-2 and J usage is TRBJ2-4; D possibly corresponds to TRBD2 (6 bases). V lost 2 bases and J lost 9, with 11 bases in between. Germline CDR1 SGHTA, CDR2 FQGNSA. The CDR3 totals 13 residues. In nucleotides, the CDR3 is TGTGCCAGCAGCTTACCTAGCGTAAGCATTCAGTACTTC. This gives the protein CASSLPSVSIQYF.

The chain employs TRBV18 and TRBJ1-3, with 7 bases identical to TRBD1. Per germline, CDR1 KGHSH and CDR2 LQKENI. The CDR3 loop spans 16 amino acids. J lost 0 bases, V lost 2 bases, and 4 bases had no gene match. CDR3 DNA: TGTGCCAGCTCACCAAGCCCAGGGGGCTCTGGAAACACCATATATTTT. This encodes CASSPSPGGSGNTIYF.

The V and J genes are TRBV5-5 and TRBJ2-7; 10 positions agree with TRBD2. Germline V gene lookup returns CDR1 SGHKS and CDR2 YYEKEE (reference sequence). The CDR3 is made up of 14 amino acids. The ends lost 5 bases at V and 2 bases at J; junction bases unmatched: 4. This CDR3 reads CASSTLAGAYEQYF. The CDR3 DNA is TGTGCCAGCAGTACTCTAGCGGGGGCCTACGAGCAGTACTTC.

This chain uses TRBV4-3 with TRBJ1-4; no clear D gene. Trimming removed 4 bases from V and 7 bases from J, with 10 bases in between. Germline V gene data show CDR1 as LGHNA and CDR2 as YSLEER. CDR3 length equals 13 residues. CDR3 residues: CASSPTASEKLFF. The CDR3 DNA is TGCGCCAGCAGCCCGACCGCGAGTGAAAAACTGTTTTTT.

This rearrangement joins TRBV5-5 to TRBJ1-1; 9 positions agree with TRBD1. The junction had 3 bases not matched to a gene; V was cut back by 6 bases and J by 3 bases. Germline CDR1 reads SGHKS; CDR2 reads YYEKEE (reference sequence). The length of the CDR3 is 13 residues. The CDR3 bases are TGTGCCAGCAACCGGGACAGGGACACTGAAGCTTTCTTT. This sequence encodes CASNRDRDTEAFF.

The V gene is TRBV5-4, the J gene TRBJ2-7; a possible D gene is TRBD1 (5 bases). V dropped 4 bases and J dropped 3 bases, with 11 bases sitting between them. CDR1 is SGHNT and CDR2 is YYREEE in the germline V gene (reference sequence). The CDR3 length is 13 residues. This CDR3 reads CASSEGVYYEQYF. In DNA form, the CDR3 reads TGTGCCAGCAGCGAAGGGGTGTACTACGAGCAGTACTTC.

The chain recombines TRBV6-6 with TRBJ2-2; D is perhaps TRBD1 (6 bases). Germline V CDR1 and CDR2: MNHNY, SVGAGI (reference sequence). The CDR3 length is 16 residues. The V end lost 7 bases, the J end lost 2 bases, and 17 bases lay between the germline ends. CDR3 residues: CASTLARTVNTGELFF. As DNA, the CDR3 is TGTGCCAGCACTCTAGCCCGGACAGTTAACACCGGGGAGCTGTTTTTT.

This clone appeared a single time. As DNA, the CDR3 is TGTGCCAGCAGCTCACTAGCGACCCTCTACAATGAGCAGTTCTTC. It encodes CASSSLATLYNEQFF. The V and J genes are TRBV11-2 and TRBJ2-1; 7 bases map to TRBD2. With 4 bases clipped from V and 3 bases from J, the junction kept 6 bases outside the gene matches. CDR3 length: 15 amino acids. Looked up from germline, CDR1 is SGHAT and CDR2 is FQNNGV.